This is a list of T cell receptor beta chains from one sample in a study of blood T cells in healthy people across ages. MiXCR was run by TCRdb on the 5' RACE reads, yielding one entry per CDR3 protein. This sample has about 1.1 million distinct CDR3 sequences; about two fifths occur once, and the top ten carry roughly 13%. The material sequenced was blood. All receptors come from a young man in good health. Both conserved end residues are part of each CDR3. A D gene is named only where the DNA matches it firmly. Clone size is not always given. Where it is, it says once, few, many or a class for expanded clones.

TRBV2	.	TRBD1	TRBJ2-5	CASSESGQGRLETQYF	TGTGCCAGCAGTGAATCAGGACAGGGCCGGCTTGAGACCCAGTACTTC
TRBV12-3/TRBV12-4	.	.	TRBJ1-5	CASSLPGQNNQPQHF	TGTGCCAGCAGTTTGCCAGGTCAAAACAATCAGCCCCAGCATTTT
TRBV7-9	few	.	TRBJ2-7	CASSLVGQIYEQYF	TGTGCCAGCAGCTTAGTAGGACAGATCTACGAGCAGTACTTC
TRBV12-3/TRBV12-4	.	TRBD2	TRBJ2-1	CASTLGLAGISYNEQFF	TGTGCCAGCACCCTGGGACTAGCGGGGATCTCCTACAATGAGCAGTTCTTC
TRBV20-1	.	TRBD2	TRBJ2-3	CSATLAGGSTDTQYF	TGCAGTGCAACCCTAGCGGGGGGAAGCACAGATACGCAGTATTTT
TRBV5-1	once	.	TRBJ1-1	CASSVTPMNTEAFF	TGCGCCAGCAGCGTGACTCCGATGAACACTGAAGCTTTCTTT
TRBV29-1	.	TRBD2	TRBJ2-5	CSVEDWLAEQETQYF	TGCAGCGTTGAAGACTGGCTAGCGGAGCAAGAGACCCAGTACTTC
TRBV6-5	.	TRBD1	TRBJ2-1	CASSYGRTGGEQFF	TGTGCCAGCAGTTACGGCCGGACAGGAGGTGAGCAGTTCTTC
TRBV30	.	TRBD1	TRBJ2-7	CAWSTGQGYEQYF	TGTGCCTGGAGTACAGGACAGGGCTACGAGCAGTACTTC
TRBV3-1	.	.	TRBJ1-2	CASSQEDQGYGYTF	TGTGCCAGCAGCCAAGAAGATCAGGGTTATGGCTACACCTTC
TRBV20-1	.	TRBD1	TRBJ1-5	CSARVLRGTPTGGNQPQHF	TGCAGTGCTAGAGTTCTTCGTGGGACACCAACAGGGGGGAATCAGCCCCAGCATTTT
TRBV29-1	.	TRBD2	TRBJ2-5	CSVPAGGRETQYF	TGCAGCGTTCCAGCGGGGGGACGAGAGACCCAGTACTTC
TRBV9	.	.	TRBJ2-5	CASTLGRENNEQYF	TGTGCCAGCACCCTGGGACGGGAAAACAATGAGCAGTACTTC
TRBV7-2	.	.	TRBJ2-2	CASSLWISANTGELFF	TGTGCCAGCAGCTTATGGATTAGCGCGAACACCGGGGAGCTGTTTTTT
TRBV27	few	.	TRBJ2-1	CAGSSGISGGSNEQFF	TGTGCCGGCAGTTCGGGGATCTCGGGGGGCTCAAATGAGCAGTTCTTC
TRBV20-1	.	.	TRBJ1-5	CSASGRAGGQPQHF	TGCAGTGCTAGTGGCAGGGCGGGGGGGCAGCCCCAGCATTTT
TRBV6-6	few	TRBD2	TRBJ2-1	CASSAGVYNEQFF	TGTGCCAGCAGTGCGGGGGTCTACAATGAGCAGTTCTTC
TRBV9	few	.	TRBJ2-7	CASSVASGTKEYEQYF	TGTGCCAGCAGCGTAGCTTCCGGCACTAAGGAATACGAGCAGTACTTC
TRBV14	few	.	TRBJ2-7	CASSRETGYEQYF	TGTGCCAGCAGCCGGGAGACCGGATACGAGCAGTACTTC
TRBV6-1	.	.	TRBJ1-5	CASSESPSVSHQPQHF	TGTGCCAGCAGTGAATCCCCATCGGTGAGCCACCAGCCCCAGCATTTT